These T cell receptor beta chains were read from a single sample in a study of technical replicates of blood from several donors. Using immunoSEQ multiplex PCR, the repertoire was profiled, and TCRdb retains in-frame clones only, with some absent. The sample contains 90,000 to 100,000 clones, 96% of which appear only once. The material sequenced was T cells isolated from PBMCs. These receptors were taken from a human donor in good health. CDR3s include the opening cysteine and the closing phenylalanine or tryptophan. The D gene is left open where the match is weak.

TRBD1	TRBJ1-2	14	TRBV10-3	TGTGCCATCAGTGGGGACAGGCGACACTATGGCTACACCTTC	CAISGDRRHYGYTF
NA	TRBJ2-1	11	TRBV28	TGTGCCAGCAGTCCGTCCAATGAGCAGTTCTTC	CASSPSNEQFF
TRBD1	TRBJ2-2	15	TRBV10-3	TGTGCCATCAGTAGGGACAGGGGAAATAACGGGGAGCTGTTTTTT	CAISRDRGNNGELFF
TRBD1	TRBJ2-3	16	TRBV12-5	TGTGCTAGTGGTTTCGGGACAGACACTAGCACAGATACGCAGTATTTT	CASGFGTDTSTDTQYF
TRBD2	TRBJ2-1	14	TRBV4-3	TGCGCCAGCAGTAGTACTAGCGGGAGTAGTGAGCAGTTCTTC	CASSSTSGSSEQFF
NA	TRBJ2-7	13	TRBV5-1	TGCGCCAGCTCGTCCGGCGGCGGGGTGGAGCAGTACTTC	CASSSGGGVEQYF
NA	TRBJ2-3	16	TRBV5-1	TGCGCCAGCAGCTTGGGCCTAGGATTTGGCACAGATACGCAGTATTTT	CASSLGLGFGTDTQYF
NA	TRBJ1-1	16	TRBV5-1	TGCGCCAGCAGCTTGGCTTTGCAGGATAAATTCACTGAAGCTTTCTTT	CASSLALQDKFTEAFF
NA	TRBJ1-5	15	TRBV19	TGTGCCAGTAGTATAGGTCCAGAATACAATCAGCCCCAGCATTTT	CASSIGPEYNQPQHF
TRBD1	TRBJ1-4	14	TRBV4-3	TGCGCCAGCAGCCAAGAGACAGGGGATGAAAAACTGTTTTTT	CASSQETGDEKLFF
TRBD1	TRBJ1-1	16	TRBV5-1	TGCGCCAGCAGCTTTGGATCACAGGGGGAGAACACTGAAGCTTTCTTT	CASSFGSQGENTEAFF